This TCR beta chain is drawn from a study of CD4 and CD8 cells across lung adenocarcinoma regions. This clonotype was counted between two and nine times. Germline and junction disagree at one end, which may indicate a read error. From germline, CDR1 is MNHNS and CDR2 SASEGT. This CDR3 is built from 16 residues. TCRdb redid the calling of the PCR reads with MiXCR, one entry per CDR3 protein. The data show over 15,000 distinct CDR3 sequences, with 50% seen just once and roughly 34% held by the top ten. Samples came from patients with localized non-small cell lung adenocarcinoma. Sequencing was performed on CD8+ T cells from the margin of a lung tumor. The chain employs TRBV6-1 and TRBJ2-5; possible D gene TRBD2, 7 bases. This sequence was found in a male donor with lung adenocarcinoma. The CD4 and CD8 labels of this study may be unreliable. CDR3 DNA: TGTGCCAGCGGGGGGGCCGGGGCAGGGGTCGGGGAGACGCAGTATTTC. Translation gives CASGGAGAGVGETQYF.